The clone carrying this T cell receptor beta chain was recorded at least ten times. Its antigen remains unknown. TCRdb independently ran MiXCR on the 5' RACE reads; one entry per CDR3 protein. The sample shows hundreds of thousands of distinct CDR3 sequences, approximately 7% of them seen only once. The CDR3 runs to 14 residues. J lost 6 bases, V lost 4 bases, and 4 bases had no gene match. CDR1 and CDR2 from the germline V gene are LGHDT and YNNKEL (reference sequence). This specimen belongs to a study of identical twins. Study-level findings and limits: Out-of-frame sharing of TCR alpha in monozygotic twins was underestimated by models.

This same sample was also part of a study on yellow fever vaccine responses in identical twins.

The receptor comes from a woman aged 18-30 years in good health. J is TRBJ2-2 and V is TRBV3-1; 8 positions match TRBD2. The specimen was memory (CD45RO+) T cells sorted from blood. The CDR3 DNA reads TGTGCCAGCAGCCCGGGAGGGCACGCCGGGGAGCTGTTTTTT. Its translation: CASSPGGHAGELFF.